These 3 T cell receptor beta chains share one sample of origin, sequenced in a study of neoadjuvant anti-PD-1 for oral cavity cancer. Time point here: after neoadjuvant nivolumab, at surgical resection. Using immunoSEQ multiplex PCR, the repertoire was profiled, and TCRdb retains in-frame clones only, with some absent. Counted here are around 13,000 clones, around 66% occurring once; the ten biggest clones make up approximately 3%. The sequencing here drew on PBMCs, taken after nivolumab (anti-PD-1) treatment. The receptors derive from a person aged 40-85 years with oral cavity squamous cell carcinoma.

The chain joins TRBV6-1 to TRBJ1-5; D ambiguous. Germline V CDR1 and CDR2: MNHNS, SASEGT. V was shortened by 4 bases and J by 9 bases, with 10 bases between the two germline ends. CDR3 size: 12 residues. CDR3 in amino acids: CASSVGERPQHF. The CDR3 DNA follows: TGTGCCAGCAGTGTAGGAGAAAGGCCCCAGCATTTT.

V and J are TRBV5-6 and TRBJ2-3; TRBD2 is a possible D gene (7 bases). There are 16 residues in the CDR3. V lost 2 bases, J lost 5 bases, and 18 bases lay in between. Germline V gene sequence: CDR1 SGHDT, CDR2 YYEEEE. The CDR3 loop reads CASSLLTRGAGDTQYF. CDR3 coding DNA: TGTGCCAGCAGCTTATTAACCCGGGGGGCCGGAGATACGCAGTATTTT.

In its sample, this clone was seen a few times. This sequence joins TRBV19 and TRBJ2-1; D assignment may be TRBD1 or TRBD2 (5 bases each). This CDR3 is 17 amino acids long. V lost 3 bases and J lost 6, with 21 bases in between. Per the germline V gene, CDR1 is LNHDA and CDR2 is SQIVND (reference sequence). The CDR3 DNA is TGTGCCAGTAGTATTGATCATGGGGCCCCCCGGGGCAATGAGCAGTTCTTC. Translated, it gives CASSIDHGAPRGNEQFF.